This TCR beta chain was captured by sequencing in a study of blood T cell repertoires in COVID-19. The CDR3 consists of 13 residues. Trimming removed 6 bases at V and 6 bases at J, with 11 bases between. Clones were read by immunoSEQ multiplex PCR, and TCRdb kept only the in-frame ones, dropping some. The profile shows roughly 150,000 clones, around nine tenths of them singletons. The V call is TRBV12-3 or TRBV12-4, the J call TRBJ2-2, with D possibly matching TRBD1 (5 bases). Sequences were obtained from peripheral blood. This TCR derives from a man aged 55 to 70 with active or convalescent COVID-19. The CDR3, as DNA: TGTGCCAGCAGGGAAACAGGAGCCGGGGAGCTGTTTTTT. It codes for CASRETGAGELFF.